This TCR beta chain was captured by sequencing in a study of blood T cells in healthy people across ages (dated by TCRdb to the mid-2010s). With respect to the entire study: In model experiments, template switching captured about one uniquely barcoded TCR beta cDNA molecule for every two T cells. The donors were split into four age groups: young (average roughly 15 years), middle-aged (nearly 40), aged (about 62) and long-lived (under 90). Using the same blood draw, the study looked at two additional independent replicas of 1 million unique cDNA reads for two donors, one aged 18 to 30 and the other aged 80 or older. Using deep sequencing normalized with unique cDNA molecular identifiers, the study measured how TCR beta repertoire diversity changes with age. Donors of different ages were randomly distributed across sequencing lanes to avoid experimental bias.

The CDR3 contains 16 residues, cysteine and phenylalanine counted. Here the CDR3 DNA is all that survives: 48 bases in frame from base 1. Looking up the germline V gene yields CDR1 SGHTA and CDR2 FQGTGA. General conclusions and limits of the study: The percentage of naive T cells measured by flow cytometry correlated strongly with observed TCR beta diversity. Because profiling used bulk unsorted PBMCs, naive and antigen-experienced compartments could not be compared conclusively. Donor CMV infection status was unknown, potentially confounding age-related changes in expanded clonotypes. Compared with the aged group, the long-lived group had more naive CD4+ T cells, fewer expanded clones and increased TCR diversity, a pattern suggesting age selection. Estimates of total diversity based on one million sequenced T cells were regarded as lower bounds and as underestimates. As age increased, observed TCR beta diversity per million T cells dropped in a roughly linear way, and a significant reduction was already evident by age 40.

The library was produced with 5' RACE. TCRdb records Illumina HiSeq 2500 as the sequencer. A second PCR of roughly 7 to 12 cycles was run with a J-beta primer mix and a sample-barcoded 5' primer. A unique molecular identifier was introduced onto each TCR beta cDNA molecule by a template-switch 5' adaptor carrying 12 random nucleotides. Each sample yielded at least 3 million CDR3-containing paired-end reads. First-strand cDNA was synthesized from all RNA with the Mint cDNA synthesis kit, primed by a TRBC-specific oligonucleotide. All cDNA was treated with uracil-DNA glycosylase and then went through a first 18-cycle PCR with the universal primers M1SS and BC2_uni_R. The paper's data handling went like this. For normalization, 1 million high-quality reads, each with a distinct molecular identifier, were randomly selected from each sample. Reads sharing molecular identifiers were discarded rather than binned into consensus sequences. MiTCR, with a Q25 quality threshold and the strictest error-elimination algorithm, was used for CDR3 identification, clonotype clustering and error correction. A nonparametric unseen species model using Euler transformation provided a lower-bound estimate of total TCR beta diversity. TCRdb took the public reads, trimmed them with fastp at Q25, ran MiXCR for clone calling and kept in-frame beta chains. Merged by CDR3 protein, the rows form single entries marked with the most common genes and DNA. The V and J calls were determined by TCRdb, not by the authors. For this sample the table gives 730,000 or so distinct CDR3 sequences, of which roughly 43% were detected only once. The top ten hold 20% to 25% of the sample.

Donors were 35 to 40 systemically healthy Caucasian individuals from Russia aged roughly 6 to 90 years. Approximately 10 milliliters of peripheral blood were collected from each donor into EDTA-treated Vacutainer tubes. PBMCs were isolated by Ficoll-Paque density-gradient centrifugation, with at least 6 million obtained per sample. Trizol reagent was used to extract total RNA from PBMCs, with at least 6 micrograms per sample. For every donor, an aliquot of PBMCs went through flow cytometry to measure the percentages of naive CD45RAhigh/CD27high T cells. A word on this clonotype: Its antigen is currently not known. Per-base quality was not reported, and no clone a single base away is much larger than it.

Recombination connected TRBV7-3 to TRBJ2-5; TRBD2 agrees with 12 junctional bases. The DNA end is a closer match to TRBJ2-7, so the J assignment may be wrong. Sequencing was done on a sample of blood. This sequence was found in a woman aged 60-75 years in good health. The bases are TGTGCCAGCAGCTTAAACCCGGGACTAGCGGGTTACGAGCAGTACTTC. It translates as CASSLNPGLAGYEQYF.